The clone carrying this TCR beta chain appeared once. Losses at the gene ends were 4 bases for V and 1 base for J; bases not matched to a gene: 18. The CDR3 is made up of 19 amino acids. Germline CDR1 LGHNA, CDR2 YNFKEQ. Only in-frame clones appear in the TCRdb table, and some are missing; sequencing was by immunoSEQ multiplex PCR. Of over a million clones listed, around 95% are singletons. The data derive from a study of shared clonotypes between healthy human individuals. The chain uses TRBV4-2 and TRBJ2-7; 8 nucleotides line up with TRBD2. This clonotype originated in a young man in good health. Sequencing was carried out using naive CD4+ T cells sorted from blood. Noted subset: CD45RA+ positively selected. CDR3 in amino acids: CASSLGTGRALTLSYEQYF. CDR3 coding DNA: TGTGCCAGCAGCCTGGGGACCGGGAGGGCCTTGACCCTGTCCTACGAGCAGTACTTC.